The sequence of this T cell receptor (beta chain) was determined in a study of response to subunit inactivated influenza vaccine. Study conclusions and caveats: There was a suggestion from the authors that each seasonal influenza vaccination recruits few new T cells.

A note on this clonotype: The antigen is undetermined.

This CDR3 has 13 amino acids. In germline, CDR1 is SGHTA, CDR2 FQGTGA. Trimming pared 6 bases from V and 7 bases from J, leaving 14 bases between. Each CDR3 protein is one row after TCRdb ran MiXCR on the RT-PCR reads. The data hold 500,000 or so distinct CDR3 sequences, with around 9.9% observed a single time. V is TRBV7-3 and J is TRBJ2-3; no clear D gene. The sequences come from PBMCs from blood, collected about 40 days after vaccination. This TCR was sampled from a man over 45 who received an inactivated influenza vaccine. For the CDR3, the DNA is TGTGCCAGCAGTTTGCCCCCGGACCATACGCAGTATTTT. Encoded protein: CASSLPPDHTQYF.